This entry lists 25 T cell receptor beta chains sequenced from one sample in a study of T cells in Graves' hyperthyroidism and ophthalmopathy (dated by TCRdb to the late 2010s). Library construction relied on multiplex PCR. The sample was run on an Illumina HiSeq 2000. TCR beta CDR3 regions were amplified from RNA transcripts. For the first round of RT-PCR on the TCR CDR3, the HTBI primer set was used together with the Qiagen OneStep RT-PCR kit. Using fastp at Q25 and MiXCR, TCRdb reprocessed the public reads and kept productive beta chains. Every CDR3 protein is listed once, alongside the most common genes and DNA of its rows. The sample table shows a few hundred thousand distinct CDR3 sequences, and roughly 15% are seen once. The top ten clonotypes cover 13% of the sample. Sequencing used blood. Source of these receptors: a woman aged 40 to 50 with Graves' hyperthyroidism that later progressed to Graves' ophthalmopathy.

This clonotype was detected ten times or more. The rearrangement joins TRBV7-8 to TRBJ1-5; D is perhaps TRBD1 (5 bases). Germline V gene data show CDR1 as SGHVS and CDR2 as FQNEAQ. The CDR3 has 14 residues. V was shortened by 1 base and J by 4 bases, with 8 bases between the two germline ends. The DNA for the CDR3 is TGTGCCAGCAGCTTAGATGCAGGGAATCAGCCCCAGCATTTT. Its translation: CASSLDAGNQPQHF.

The chain is built from TRBV11-2 and TRBJ2-1; the match to TRBD1 covers 7 bases. The germline V gene encodes CDR1 SGHAT and CDR2 FQNNGV. CDR3 length: 16 amino acids. With V trimmed by 5 bases and J by 3 bases, 10 bases remained unmatched. The CDR3 sequence: CASSPGPGTDYNEQFF. The CDR3 nucleotides read TGTGCCAGCAGCCCAGGCCCCGGGACAGACTACAATGAGCAGTTCTTC.

This clonotype was recorded many times. J is TRBJ1-2 and V is TRBV7-2; D remains unclear. This CDR3 comprises 13 residues. V gave up 8 bases and J gave up 2 bases, with 12 bases separating them. Germline V gene data show CDR1 as SGHTA and CDR2 as FQGNSA. CDR3 in amino acids: CASGAQQNYGYTF. The DNA of the CDR3 is TGTGCCAGCGGAGCCCAGCAAAACTATGGCTACACCTTC.

This clonotype came up many times. This chain connects TRBV5-6 to TRBJ2-1; tentative D call: TRBD1 (6 bases). The CDR3 runs to 13 residues. Trimming took 4 bases from V and 4 from J, leaving 9 bases between them. From germline, CDR1 is SGHDT and CDR2 YYEEEE. CDR3: CASSRQEYNEQFF. In DNA form, the CDR3 reads TGTGCCAGCAGCCGACAGGAGTACAATGAGCAGTTCTTC.

Ten or more counts support this clonotype. The chain carries TRBV19 and TRBJ2-2; D ambiguous. There are 15 residues in the CDR3. Germline loops: CDR1 LNHDA, CDR2 SQIVND (reference sequence). V lost 2 bases and J lost 6, with 13 bases in between. The CDR3 DNA reads as TGTGCCAGTAGTATAAGACTGAGCAGCGCCGGGGAGCTGTTTTTT. This translates into CASSIRLSSAGELFF. Full variable domain (outside the CDR3, taken from reference TRBV19 and TRBJ2-2): DGGITQSPKYLFRKEGQNVTLSCEQNLNHDAMYWYRQDPGQGLRLIYYSQIVNDFQKGDIAEGYSVSREKKESFPLTVTSAQKNPTAFYLCASSIRLSSAGELFFGEGSRLTVL.

This clonotype was seen a handful of times. As DNA, the CDR3 is TGCGCCAGCAGCCAGAGGGACAGGGAAGGCCACGAGCAGTACTTC. The encoded protein is CASSQRDREGHEQYF. V and J are TRBV4-1 and TRBJ2-7; 9 positions match TRBD1. Germline trimming cut 3 bases from V and 5 bases from J; bases unmatched to any gene: 8. The CDR3 has 15 amino acids. Germline CDR1 is MGHRA and CDR2 is YSYEKL.

As regards this clonotype: A single base separates this from a much larger clone, so it may be a read error. The rearrangement links TRBV7-2 to TRBJ2-5; D may match TRBD1 or TRBD2 (5 bases each). This CDR3 comprises 18 residues. Germline V CDR1 and CDR2: SGHTA, FQGNSA. V was shortened by 5 bases and J by 0 bases, with 22 bases between the two germline ends. CDR3 sequence (DNA): TGTGCCAGCAGCCCAACCGGGACCCCCCGATCGCACCAAGAGACCCAGTACTTC. This codes for CASSPTGTPRSHQETQYF.

This clonotype was detected ten times or more. The V gene is TRBV10-3, the J gene TRBJ2-1; the match to TRBD2 covers 8 bases. The V gene end was trimmed by 6 bases and the J gene end by 0 bases; junction bases not matched to a gene: 7. CDR1 is ENHRY and CDR2 is SYGVKD in the germline V gene. This CDR3 spans 16 amino acids. This CDR3 reads CAIRPLADSSYNEQFF. The CDR3 region has the DNA TGTGCCATCAGACCACTAGCGGATAGCTCCTACAATGAGCAGTTCTTC.

This clonotype has ten or more counts. The chain uses TRBV28 and TRBJ2-7; weak D call: TRBD1 (6 bases). Trimming left V 3 bases short and J 7 bases short, with 19 bases between. The CDR3 contains 15 residues. Germline CDR1 MDHEN, CDR2 SYDVKM. CDR3 sequence reads: CASSLWDTWPREQYF. CDR3 in DNA: TGTGCCAGCAGTTTGTGGGACACCTGGCCCCGAGAGCAGTACTTC. Full variable domain (remainder filled in from reference TRBV28 and TRBJ2-7): DVKVTQSSRYLVKRTGEKVFLECVQDMDHENMFWYRQDPGLGLRLIYFSYDVKMKEKGDIPEGYSVSREKKERFSLILESASTNQTSMYLCASSLWDTWPREQYFGPGTRLTVT.

This clonotype was seen ten or more times. This chain links TRBV18 with TRBJ2-1; 9 bases map to TRBD2. Trimming took 2 bases from V and 2 from J; bases not matched to a gene: 7. The length of the CDR3 is 17 residues. Germline CDR1 KGHSH, CDR2 LQKENI. CDR3 protein: CASSPKPAGGPYNEQFF. The CDR3 DNA sequence: TGTGCCAGCTCACCAAAGCCAGCGGGAGGTCCCTACAATGAGCAGTTCTTC.

This clonotype occurred a few times. The chain recombines TRBV11-2 with TRBJ2-1; D may be TRBD1 or TRBD2 (6 bases each). The CDR3 is made up of 16 amino acids. Germline V gene data show CDR1 as SGHAT and CDR2 as FQNNGV. V shed 5 bases and J shed 12 bases, with 26 bases lying between them. Here the CDR3 reads CASSLLATGPPGAQFF. Written as DNA, the CDR3 is TGTGCCAGCAGCCTACTAGCAACAGGGCCGCCGGGTGCGCAGTTCTTC.

This clonotype occurred many times. V usage is TRBV2 and J usage is TRBJ2-5; D unresolved. Germline CDR1 SNHLY, CDR2 FYNNEI. The length of the CDR3 is 13 residues. The V end was cut by 2 bases, the J end by 5 bases, with 9 bases between. The CDR3 bases are TGTGCCAGCAGTGAAAGCCGGTTTGAGACCCAGTACTTC. Translation gives CASSESRFETQYF.

This clonotype was seen repeatedly, ten times or more. The chain employs TRBV24-1 and TRBJ2-1, with D tentatively TRBD1 (6 bases). Germline V gene lookup returns CDR1 KGHDR and CDR2 SFDVKD. With 4 bases removed from V and 0 bases from J, the gap between germline ends came to 12 bases. The CDR3 is 16 amino acids. The CDR3 DNA follows: TGTGCCACCAGTGACCTCAGGGGCAGCTCCTACAATGAGCAGTTCTTC. Encoded protein: CATSDLRGSSYNEQFF.

Ten or more counts support this clonotype. The rearrangement joins TRBV30 to TRBJ1-5; 8 bases are a match to TRBD1. The CDR3 consists of 14 residues. Germline CDR1 reads GTSNPN; CDR2 reads SVGIG (reference sequence). V lost 3 bases, J lost 7 bases, and 8 bases stayed unmatched. The CDR3 reads CAWRADRGRQPQHF. CDR3 nucleotide sequence: TGTGCCTGGAGGGCTGACAGGGGACGGCAGCCCCAGCATTTT.

V usage is TRBV19 and J usage is TRBJ2-1; D may be TRBD1 (5 bases). The CDR3 is 17 amino acids. Trimming removed 3 bases at V and 5 bases at J, with 20 bases between. Germline lookup yields CDR1 LNHDA and CDR2 SQIVND (reference sequence). Here the CDR3 reads CASSIRRVSLLNNEQFF. The CDR3 DNA is TGTGCCAGTAGTATCCGCAGGGTAAGTCTACTGAACAATGAGCAGTTCTTC.

This clonotype was observed many times. This chain uses TRBV20-1 with TRBJ2-7; D gene ambiguous. The CDR3 has 12 residues. The ends were cut back, 2 bases at V and 3 bases at J, with 8 bases in the middle. CDR1 and CDR2 (germline): DFQATT, SNEGSKA (reference sequence). The CDR3 here is CSARPRVYEQYF. In DNA form, the CDR3 reads TGCAGTGCTAGACCTAGGGTCTACGAGCAGTACTTC.

This clonotype has at least ten counts. The chain has TRBV18 and TRBJ2-1; D possibly corresponds to TRBD2 (5 bases). Trimming took 0 bases from V and 2 from J, leaving 20 bases between them. There are 19 residues in the CDR3. Germline CDR1 is KGHSH and CDR2 is LQKENI. CDR3 nucleotide sequence: TGTGCCAGCTCACCACCGTACGAGGGCAACGGGCAACCCTACAATGAGCAGTTCTTC. Encoded protein: CASSPPYEGNGQPYNEQFF.

This clonotype appeared many times. V usage is TRBV10-3 and J usage is TRBJ2-5; 11 bases map to TRBD1. Germline trimming cut 5 bases from V and 5 bases from J; bases unmatched to any gene: 7. The CDR3 contains 15 residues. Per germline, CDR1 ENHRY and CDR2 SYGVKD. The CDR3 bases are TGTGCCATCAGTTCCCCGGACAGGGGGCGGGAGACCCAGTACTTC. It codes for CAISSPDRGRETQYF.

The CDR3 spells CASSLAPMQETQYF. The CDR3, as DNA: TGTGCCAGCAGTTTAGCGCCTATGCAAGAGACCCAGTACTTC. This chain connects TRBV12-3 or TRBV12-4 to TRBJ2-5; D unresolved. V was trimmed by 0 bases and J by 2 bases, leaving 7 bases between them. This CDR3 region has 14 residues.

Ten or more counts support this clonotype. The chain combines TRBV19 with TRBJ2-1, with 10 bases lining up with TRBD2. Germline CDR1 and CDR2: LNHDA and SQIVND (reference sequence). This CDR3 spans 15 amino acids. The V and J ends lost 6 bases and 1 base, in that order; junction bases with no gene match: 3. The CDR3 spells CASRGLAESYNEQFF. The CDR3 DNA reads TGTGCCAGTAGAGGACTAGCGGAATCCTACAATGAGCAGTTCTTC.

This clonotype was recorded at least ten times. CDR3 region: CSAEREGLSNEQFF. The CDR3 coding sequence is TGCAGTGCTGAGCGGGAGGGCCTCTCCAATGAGCAGTTCTTC. This chain uses TRBV20-1 with TRBJ2-1; 10 nucleotides agree with TRBD2. The germline gives CDR1 DFQATT, CDR2 SNEGSKA (reference sequence). CDR3 length: 14 residues. V lost 5 bases to trimming and J lost 6 bases; unmatched junction nucleotides: 7.

Details on this clonotype: The DNA is left out, because the CDR3 cannot be placed on it with certainty; the CDR3 is given as TCRdb lists it. The chain couples TRBV12-3 or TRBV12-4 to TRBJ2-3. The CDR3 sequence runs 22 residues, both termini included. Here the CDR3 reads CASTNQTSMYLCASSSGDTQYF.

This clonotype was observed a handful of times. This chain links TRBV6-1 with TRBJ1-6; TRBD1 matches at 8 bases. V was clipped by 7 bases and J by 0 bases; unmatched bases: 8. The CDR3 is 17 residues long. Germline loops: CDR1 MNHNS, CDR2 SASEGT. The CDR3, as DNA: TGTGCCAGCATCCCCAGACAGGGGCGCTCCTATAATTCACCCCTCCACTTT. This gives the protein CASIPRQGRSYNSPLHF.

This clonotype was seen repeatedly, ten times or more. The J gene is TRBJ2-7, the V gene TRBV19; D possibly corresponds to TRBD2 (6 bases). The CDR3 has 14 residues. Between the trimmed V and J ends, which lost 5 bases and 2 bases, there was a span of 13 bases. CDR1 is LNHDA and CDR2 is SQIVND in the germline V gene (reference sequence). The CDR3 loop is CASSPGTLAYEQYF. CDR3 nucleotide sequence: TGTGCCAGTAGTCCCGGGACTTTGGCCTACGAGCAGTACTTC.

This clonotype came up many times. The rearrangement links TRBV6-5 to TRBJ2-5, with a weak D call TRBD2 (5 bases). Germline values: CDR1 MNHEY, CDR2 SVGAGI. The V end was cut by 2 bases, the J end by 4 bases, with 17 bases between. The CDR3 is made up of 16 amino acids. CDR3 residues: CASSYEGPAPAETQYF. As DNA, the CDR3 is TGTGCCAGCAGTTACGAGGGTCCGGCCCCGGCAGAGACCCAGTACTTC.